The next 8 T cell receptor beta chains were all read from a single sample in a study of T cells in Graves' hyperthyroidism and ophthalmopathy. The investigators amplified TCR beta CDR3 regions from RNA transcripts. With the HTBI primer set, the TCR CDR3 went through a first round of RT-PCR. TCRdb analysed the multiplex PCR reads with MiXCR anew, one entry per CDR3 protein. The profile shows around 600,000 distinct CDR3 sequences, 14% of them singletons. Source material: blood. Receptors originate from a woman aged 18-29 years with Graves' ophthalmopathy.

This clonotype appeared many times. The V gene is TRBV12-3 or TRBV12-4, the J gene TRBJ2-3; TRBD2 agrees at 9 bases. The V and J ends lost 2 bases and 2 bases, in that order; junction bases with no gene match: 5. The CDR3 length is 16 residues. The CDR3 nucleotides read TGTGCCAGCAGTTTAAATAGCGGGGGATCCACAGATACGCAGTATTTT. Its translation: CASSLNSGGSTDTQYF.

This clonotype was counted many times. This sequence joins TRBV7-9 and TRBJ1-1; 8 bases are shared with TRBD1. The V gene end was trimmed by 2 bases and the J gene end by 4 bases; junction bases not matched to a gene: 6. Germline-derived CDR1 and CDR2 are SEHNR and FQNEAQ (reference sequence). The CDR3 sequence is 15 residues long. This CDR3 reads CASSLQGALSTEAFF. The CDR3 DNA sequence: TGTGCCAGCAGCTTACAGGGGGCCTTGAGCACTGAAGCTTTCTTT. The variable domain in full, with the rest retrieved from reference TRBV7-9 and TRBJ1-1, is DTGVSQNPRHKITKRGQNVTFRCDPISEHNRLYWYRQTLGQGPEFLTYFQNEAQLEKSRLLSDRFSAERPKGSFSTLEIQRTEQGDSAMYLCASSLQGALSTEAFFGQGTRLTVV.

In its sample, this clonotype was seen many times. This chain links TRBV6-2 or TRBV6-3 with TRBJ2-1; possible D gene TRBD2, 6 bases. The CDR3 is 15 residues long. The ends were cut back, 2 bases at V and 7 bases at J, with 15 bases in the middle. The germline gives CDR1 MNHEY, CDR2 SVGEGT. In nucleotides, the CDR3 is TGTGCCAGCAGTTACCGTGGTTGGGGGGAAAATGAGCAGTTCTTC. It translates to CASSYRGWGENEQFF.

This clonotype was recorded many times. V gene TRBV30 combines with J gene TRBJ2-7; D is perhaps TRBD1 or TRBD2 (5 bases each). In germline, CDR1 is GTSNPN, CDR2 SVGIG (reference sequence). The CDR3 spans 14 residues. V shed 3 bases and J shed 0 bases, with 12 bases lying between them. In nucleotides, the CDR3 is TGTGCCTGGAGCAGGGAGTTTGGCTCCTACGAGCAGTACTTC. Encoded protein: CAWSREFGSYEQYF.

In this sample, this clonotype turned up many times. J is TRBJ2-7 and V is TRBV7-8; TRBD1 or TRBD2 may be the D gene (5 bases each). The V gene's germline CDR1 is SGHVS and CDR2 FQNEAQ. The CDR3 consists of 15 residues. V lost 0 bases, J lost 3 bases, and 12 bases lay in between. The CDR3, as DNA: TGTGCCAGCAGCTTAGCCTCAGGGAGACTCTACGAGCAGTACTTC. This encodes CASSLASGRLYEQYF.

This clonotype was counted at least ten times. CDR3 bases: TGTGCCAGCAGCTTAGGGCCCCAGCCCCAGCATTTT. Its protein product is CASSLGPQPQHF. The chain combines TRBV7-9 with TRBJ1-5, with D unclear. This CDR3 is built from 12 residues. Trimming pared 1 base from V and 7 bases from J, leaving 5 bases between. The germline CDR1 and CDR2 sequences are SEHNR and FQNEAQ (reference sequence).

This clonotype has more than one count but fewer than ten. Since a much larger clone is just one base distant, this may be a read error. The chain employs TRBV20-1 and TRBJ2-5, with 8 bases matching TRBD2. The CDR3 is 13 amino acids. Germline V CDR1 and CDR2: DFQATT, SNEGSKA (reference sequence). The CDR3 DNA reads TGCAGTGCTAACCACGGGAGGGGAGAGACCCGGTACTTC. Protein: CSANHGRGETRYF.

This clonotype was seen many times. The gene calls are TRBV6-1 and TRBJ1-5, with no clear D. V was trimmed by 5 bases and J by 5 bases, leaving 13 bases between them. The CDR3 consists of 14 residues. CDR1 and CDR2 from the germline V gene are MNHNS and SASEGT. CDR3 coding DNA: TGTGCCAGCAGTTCCGACGGGTTGTATCAGCCCCAGCATTTT. Translated, it gives CASSSDGLYQPQHF.